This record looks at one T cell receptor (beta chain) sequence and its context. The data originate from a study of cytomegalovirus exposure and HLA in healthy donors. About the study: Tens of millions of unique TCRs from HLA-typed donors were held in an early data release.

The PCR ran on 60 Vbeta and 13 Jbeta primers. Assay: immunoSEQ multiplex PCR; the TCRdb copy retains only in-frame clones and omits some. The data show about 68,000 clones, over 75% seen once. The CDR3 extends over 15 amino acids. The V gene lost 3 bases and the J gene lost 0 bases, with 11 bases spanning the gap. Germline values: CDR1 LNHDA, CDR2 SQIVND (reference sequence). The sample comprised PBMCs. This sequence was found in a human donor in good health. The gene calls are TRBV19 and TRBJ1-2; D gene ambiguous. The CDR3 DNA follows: TGTGCCAGTAGTATTACGAGAACAGCTAACTATGGCTACACCTTC. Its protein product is CASSITRTANYGYTF.